The clone carrying this TCR beta chain appeared a few times. This specimen belongs to a study of cytomegalovirus exposure and HLA in healthy donors. In the PCR, 60 Vbeta and 13 Jbeta primers were used. Original data processing: A later analysis tallied about 80 million unique TCR beta chains, roughly 11 million of them shared. Some clones are missing from TCRdb's copy, which holds only in-frame ones; the method was immunoSEQ multiplex PCR. V, J and clone size were drawn from that table, and D and trimming were deduced from the DNA. The sample has 85,000 to 100,000 clones, roughly 82% seen once. The study did not record CMV serostatus for this donor. CDR3 length: 14 residues. Trimming removed 3 bases from V and 4 bases from J, with 12 bases in between. Looked up from germline, CDR1 is SEHNR and CDR2 is FQNEAQ (reference sequence).

This clonotype was obtained from a human donor in good health. This rearrangement joins TRBV7-9 to TRBJ1-1, with D maybe TRBD1 (5 bases). Sequenced: PBMCs. This CDR3 is CASSFQGIVTEAFF. CDR3 in DNA: TGTGCCAGCAGCTTTCAGGGTATTGTCACTGAAGCTTTCTTT.